The TCR beta chain described here comes from a study of metastatic and nonmetastatic thyroid tumors. The CDR3 is 13 residues long. With 2 bases removed from V and 7 bases from J, the gap between germline ends came to 10 bases. The germline CDR1 and CDR2 sequences are SGHRS and YFSETQ. No treatment of any kind had been given to any patient before thyroid surgery. This clone was found many times. TCRdb re-processed the PCR reads through MiXCR. This sample has around 13,000 clones; around a quarter occur once, and the top ten carry around 3.3%. Sequenced material: blood. The receptor's source is a female donor with papillary thyroid cancer or a benign thyroid nodule (not recorded which). Some clones in this sample may be carry-over from other donors' samples. This chain connects TRBV5-1 to TRBJ2-1; perhaps TRBD2 as D (7 bases). For the CDR3, the DNA is TGCGCCAGCAGCTTAGGGGGGGTTAATGAGCAGTTCTTC. Encoded protein: CASSLGGVNEQFF.